This entry lists 3 T cell receptor beta chains sequenced from one sample in a study of chemoradiotherapy in HPV16-positive cancers. Libraries were prepared by immunoSEQ multiplex PCR; TCRdb keeps only in-frame clonotypes and omits some of them. The sample holds 9,500 to 15,000 clones, almost 90% seen once. Sampling was conducted from a patient who underwent chemoradiotherapy. The receptors were sampled from a human donor with HPV-associated anogenital cancer.

The chain combines TRBV5-1 with TRBJ2-1; tentative D call: TRBD1 (6 bases). The CDR3 extends over 13 amino acids. V lost 0 bases and J lost 8, with 9 bases in between. CDR1 is SGHRS, CDR2 YFSETQ, per germline. The DNA for the CDR3 is TGCGCCAGCAGCTTGGACAGGGTCCATGAGCAGTTCTTC. This codes for CASSLDRVHEQFF.

V usage is TRBV7-9 and J usage is TRBJ1-1; D not resolved. Germline-derived CDR1 and CDR2 are SEHNR and FQNEAQ (reference sequence). The CDR3 sequence is 14 residues long. V was cut by 5 bases and J by 3 bases, with 13 bases left in between. As DNA, the CDR3 is TGTGCCAGCAGCCCCAATTTGAGGGACACTGAAGCTTTCTTT. This translates into CASSPNLRDTEAFF.

This clone was seen only once. The genes are TRBV10-2 and TRBJ1-5; D is uncertain. Germline V CDR1 and CDR2: WSHSY, SAAADI. CDR3 length: 15 residues. Trimming cost V 1 base and J 4 bases, with 11 bases left between them. As DNA, the CDR3 is TGCGCCAGCAGTGAGTTCAAGATCGAGAATCAGCCCCAGCATTTT. Residues: CASSEFKIENQPQHF.